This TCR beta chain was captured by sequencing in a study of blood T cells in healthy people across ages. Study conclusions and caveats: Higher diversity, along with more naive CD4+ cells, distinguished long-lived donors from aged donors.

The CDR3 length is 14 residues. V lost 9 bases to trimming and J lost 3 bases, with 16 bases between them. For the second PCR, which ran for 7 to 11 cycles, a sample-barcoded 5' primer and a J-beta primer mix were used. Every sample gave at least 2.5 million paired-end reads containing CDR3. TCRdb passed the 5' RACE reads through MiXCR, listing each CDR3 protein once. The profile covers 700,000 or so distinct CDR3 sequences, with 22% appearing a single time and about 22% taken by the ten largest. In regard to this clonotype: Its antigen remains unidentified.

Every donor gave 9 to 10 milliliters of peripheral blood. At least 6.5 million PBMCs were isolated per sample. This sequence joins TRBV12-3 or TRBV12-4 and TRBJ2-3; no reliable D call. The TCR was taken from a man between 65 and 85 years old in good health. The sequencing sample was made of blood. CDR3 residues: CASCTSEETDTQYF. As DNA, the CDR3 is TGTGCCAGTTGTACGTCAGAAGAGACAGATACGCAGTATTTT.